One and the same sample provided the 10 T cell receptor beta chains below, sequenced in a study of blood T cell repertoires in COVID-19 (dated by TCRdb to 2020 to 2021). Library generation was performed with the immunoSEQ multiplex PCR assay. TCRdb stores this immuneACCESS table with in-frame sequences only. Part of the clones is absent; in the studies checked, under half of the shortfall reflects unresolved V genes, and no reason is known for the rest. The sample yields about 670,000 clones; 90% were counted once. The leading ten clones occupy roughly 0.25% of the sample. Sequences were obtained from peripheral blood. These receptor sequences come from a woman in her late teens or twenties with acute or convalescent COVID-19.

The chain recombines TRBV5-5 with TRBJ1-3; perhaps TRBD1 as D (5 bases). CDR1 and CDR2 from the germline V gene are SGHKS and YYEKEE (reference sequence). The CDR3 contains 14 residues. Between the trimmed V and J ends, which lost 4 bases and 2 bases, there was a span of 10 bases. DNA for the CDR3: TGTGCCAGCAGCAATGGGGGGGCTGGAAACACCATATATTTT. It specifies CASSNGGAGNTIYF. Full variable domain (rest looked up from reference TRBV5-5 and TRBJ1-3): DAGVTQSPTHLIKTRGQQVTLRCSPISGHKSVSWYQQVLGQGPQFIFQYYEKEERGRGNFPDRFSARQFPNYSSELNVNALLLGDSALYLCASSNGGAGNTIYFGEGSWLTVV.

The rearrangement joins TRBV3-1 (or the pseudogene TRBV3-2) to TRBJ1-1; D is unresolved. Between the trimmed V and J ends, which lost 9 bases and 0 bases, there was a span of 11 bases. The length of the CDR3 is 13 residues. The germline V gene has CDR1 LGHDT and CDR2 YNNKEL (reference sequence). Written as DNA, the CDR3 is TGTGCCAGACCCTATACCCTGAACACTGAAGCTTTCTTT. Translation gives CARPYTLNTEAFF.

The DNA for the CDR3 is TGTGCCACCAGTGATTCCTCGGGGGGGGACTATGGCTACACCTTC. Amino acid sequence: CATSDSSGGDYGYTF. V usage is TRBV24-1 and J usage is TRBJ1-2; D possibly corresponds to TRBD1 (5 bases). The CDR3 contains 15 residues. Trimming shortened V by 2 bases and J by 3 bases, and 12 bases separated the two germline ends. The germline CDR1 and CDR2 sequences are KGHDR and SFDVKD.

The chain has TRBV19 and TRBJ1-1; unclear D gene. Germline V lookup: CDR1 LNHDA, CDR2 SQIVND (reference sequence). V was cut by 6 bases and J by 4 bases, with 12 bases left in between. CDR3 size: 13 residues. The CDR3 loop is CASRQTKGTEAFF. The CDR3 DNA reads TGTGCCAGTAGACAGACTAAGGGCACTGAAGCTTTCTTT.

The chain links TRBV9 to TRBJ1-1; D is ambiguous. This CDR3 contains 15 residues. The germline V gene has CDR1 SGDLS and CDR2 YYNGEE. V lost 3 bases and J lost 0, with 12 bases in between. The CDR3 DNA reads TGTGCCAGCAGCGCCAACACAGTCATGAACACTGAAGCTTTCTTT. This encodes CASSANTVMNTEAFF.

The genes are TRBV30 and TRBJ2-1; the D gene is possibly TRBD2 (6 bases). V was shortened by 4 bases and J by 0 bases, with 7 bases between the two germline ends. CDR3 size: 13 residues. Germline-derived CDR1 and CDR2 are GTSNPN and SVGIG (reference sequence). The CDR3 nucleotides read TGTGCCTGGAACGGGGGCTCCTACAATGAGCAGTTCTTC. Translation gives CAWNGGSYNEQFF.

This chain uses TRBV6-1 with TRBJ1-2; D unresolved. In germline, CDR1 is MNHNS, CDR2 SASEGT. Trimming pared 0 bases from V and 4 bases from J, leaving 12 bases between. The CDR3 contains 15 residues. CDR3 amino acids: CASSEAPGEGYGYTF. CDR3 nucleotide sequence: TGTGCCAGCAGTGAAGCTCCCGGGGAGGGCTATGGCTACACCTTC.

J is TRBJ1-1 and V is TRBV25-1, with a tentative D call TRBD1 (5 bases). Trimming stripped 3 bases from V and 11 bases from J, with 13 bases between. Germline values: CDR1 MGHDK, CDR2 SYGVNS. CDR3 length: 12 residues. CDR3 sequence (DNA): TGTGCCAGCAGTGATGGGGGGGATGGGGCTTTCTTT. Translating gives CASSDGGDGAFF.

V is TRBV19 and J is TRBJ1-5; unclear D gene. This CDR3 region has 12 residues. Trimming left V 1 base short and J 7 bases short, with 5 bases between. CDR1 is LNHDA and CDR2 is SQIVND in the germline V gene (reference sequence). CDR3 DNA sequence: TGTGCCAGTAGTATAGTCAGACAGCCCCAGCATTTT. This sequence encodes CASSIVRQPQHF.

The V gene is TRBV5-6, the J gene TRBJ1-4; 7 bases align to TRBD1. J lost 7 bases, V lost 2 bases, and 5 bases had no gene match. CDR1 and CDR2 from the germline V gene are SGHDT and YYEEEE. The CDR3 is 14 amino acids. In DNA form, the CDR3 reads TGTGCCAGCAGCTTTACAGGGGCTCGTGAAAAACTGTTTTTT. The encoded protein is CASSFTGAREKLFF.